Listed below are T cell receptor beta chains from one sample, sequenced in a study of blood T cell repertoires in COVID-19. Generated by immunoSEQ multiplex PCR, the TCRdb table keeps only in-frame clones and is missing some. The sample records about 240,000 clones, approximately 78% being singletons. Sequencing was performed on peripheral blood. The receptors originated from a woman between 55 and 75 years old with active or convalescent COVID-19. CDR3s include the opening cysteine and the closing phenylalanine or tryptophan. D genes are given only for firm matches. The listing skips clone size in some rows; elsewhere it reads once, few, many or a size class.

TRBV6-5,-,-,TRBJ1-2,TGTGCCAGCAGTTACACGACGGACAGATACTACACCTTC,CASSYTTDRYYTF
TRBV6-5,-,-,TRBJ1-3,TGTGCCAGCAGTCTAGGACAAGTCACTGGAAACACCATATATTTT,CASSLGQVTGNTIYF
TRBV5-6,-,TRBD2,TRBJ2-3,TGTGCCAGCAGCTTGAGCGGGGGCCGTAGCACAGATACGCAGTATTTT,CASSLSGGRSTDTQYF
TRBV6-5,-,-,TRBJ2-2,TGTGCCACCTCCACAGGAGGGGGCCCCACCGGGGAGCTGTTTTTT,CATSTGGGPTGELFF
TRBV6-5,-,-,TRBJ1-5,TGTGCCAGCAGCCGGGACGGGGGAAGCAATCAGCCCCAGCATTTT,CASSRDGGSNQPQHF
TRBV7-2,-,TRBD1,TRBJ1-1,TGTGCCAGCAGCTCCTACAGGGGTGAAGCTTTCTTT,CASSSYRGEAFF
TRBV25-1,-,-,TRBJ2-5,TGTGCCAGCAGTTGGGGGCAGGGCCTAAACGGGGAGACCCAGTACTTC,CASSWGQGLNGETQYF
TRBV4-1,-,TRBD1,TRBJ1-1,TGCGCCAGCAGCCAAGGGGACAGGAACACTGAAGCTTTCTTT,CASSQGDRNTEAFF
TRBV7-3,-,TRBD2,TRBJ2-3,TGTGCCAGCAGCCCTCAACTAGCGGGGGGCAGCACAGATACGCAGTATTTT,CASSPQLAGGSTDTQYF
TRBV11-2,-,-,TRBJ1-2,TGTGCCAGCAGCTTAGATCAGTATATCACTGGCTACACCTTC,CASSLDQYITGYTF
TRBV19,-,-,TRBJ2-7,TGTGCCAGTAGTGACGGGGGTTCTACGTATGTGCAGTACTTC,CASSDGGSTYVQYF
TRBV5-4,-,-,TRBJ1-6,TGTGCCAGCAGCCTCACGCAGGCTTATAATTCACCCCTCCACTTT,CASSLTQAYNSPLHF
TRBV30,-,-,TRBJ1-5,TGTGCCTGGAGTGTCGACAGTAGCAATCAGCCCCAGCATTTT,CAWSVDSSNQPQHF
TRBV5-1,-,TRBD1,TRBJ1-1,TGCGCCAGCAAGTGGGACAGGGGGTATAGTGAAGCTTTCTTT,CASKWDRGYSEAFF
TRBV2,once,TRBD1,TRBJ2-6,TGTGCCAGCAGTCCCGGACAGGGCTTAGGTCATGGGGCCAACGTCCTGACTTTC,CASSPGQGLGHGANVLTF
TRBV27,-,-,TRBJ2-3,TGTGCCAGCAGGGGGCCAGGGGTGGGTACAGATACGCAGTATTTT,CASRGPGVGTDTQYF
TRBV27,-,-,TRBJ2-7,TGTGCCAGCAGTTTAGGGGCGGGGCCCCCCTACGAGCAGTACTTC,CASSLGAGPPYEQYF
TRBV3-1/TRBV3-2,-,TRBD2,TRBJ2-3,TGTGCCAGCAGCCCGAGGTTGGCTAGCGGGGGAACTAGCACAGATACGCAGTATTTT,CASSPRLASGGTSTDTQYF
TRBV4-2,-,TRBD2,TRBJ2-3,TGTGCCAGCAGCCCTTCGGGGGGGGCCGGGGATACGCAGTATTTT,CASSPSGGAGDTQYF
TRBV18,-,-,TRBJ2-1,TGTGCCAGCTCATCCCAGGGGAGCCATGAAGGTGAGCAGTTCTTC,CASSSQGSHEGEQFF
TRBV28,once,TRBD1,TRBJ1-5,TGTGCCAGCAGTCCATATGCGGGAGGGGGCCTTGGACAGCCCCAGCATTTT,CASSPYAGGGLGQPQHF
TRBV24-1,-,TRBD1,TRBJ2-3,TGTGCCACCAGTGATTGGACAGGGGGCGCAGGAGATACGCAGTATTTT,CATSDWTGGAGDTQYF
TRBV29-1,-,TRBD1,TRBJ2-7,TGCAGCGTTGAACGGACAGGGGTCCGCGAGCAGTACTTC,CSVERTGVREQYF
TRBV7-7,-,-,TRBJ2-7,TGTGCTAGCAGTTACCGGGCGGGCGGCGAGCAGTACTTC,CASSYRAGGEQYF
TRBV7-9,-,TRBD1,TRBJ1-2,TGTGCCAGCAGCTTAACTGGACAGGGAGACTATGGCTACACCTTC,CASSLTGQGDYGYTF
TRBV12-3/TRBV12-4,-,-,TRBJ1-2,TGTGCCAGCAGTCCGGGATCCACCTATGGCTACACCTTC,CASSPGSTYGYTF
TRBV10-3,-,-,TRBJ2-7,TGTGCCATCAGTGATCCCGGGGTCTACGAGCAGTACTTC,CAISDPGVYEQYF
TRBV6-5,-,-,TRBJ1-1,TGTGCCAGCAGTTACCGGGGTGTGAGGACTGAAGCTTTCTTT,CASSYRGVRTEAFF
TRBV6-2/TRBV6-3,-,-,TRBJ1-4,TGTGCCAGCAGTTACTCTTTCCGAGGTGGAGGGACTAATGAAAAACTGTTTTTT,CASSYSFRGGGTNEKLFF
TRBV7-2,once,-,TRBJ1-6,TGTGCCAGCAGCTTCAATAATTCACCCCTCCACTTT,CASSFNNSPLHF
TRBV19,-,-,TRBJ2-7,TGTGCCAGTAGTAATACCGACAGCCTCGGGCTGTACGAGCAGTACTTC,CASSNTDSLGLYEQYF
TRBV15,-,-,TRBJ2-2,TGTGCCACCAGCCCAGGTTCCCGGGGAGGAACCGGGGAGCTGTTTTTT,CATSPGSRGGTGELFF
TRBV7-3,few,-,TRBJ1-5,TGTGCCAGCAGCAGAGACAGGAATCAGCCCCAGCATTTT,CASSRDRNQPQHF
TRBV5-1,-,TRBD1,TRBJ1-1,TGCGCCAGCAGCACCGGACAGGGTGGGGCTGAAGCTTTCTTT,CASSTGQGGAEAFF
TRBV18,-,-,TRBJ1-1,TGTGCCAGCTCACCGTCTTACAGCAACACTGAAGCTTTCTTT,CASSPSYSNTEAFF
TRBV9,-,-,TRBJ1-1,TGTGCCAGCAGCGCACAACCGGGACACATGAACACTGAAGCTTTCTTT,CASSAQPGHMNTEAFF
TRBV6-5,-,TRBD1,TRBJ2-3,TGTGCCAGCAGTAAAAACAGGGGGGATACGCAGTATTTT,CASSKNRGDTQYF
TRBV5-1,once,-,TRBJ2-7,TGCGCCAGCAGCTCCCCATCCTCCTACGAGCAGTACTTC,CASSSPSSYEQYF
TRBV29-1,-,TRBD1,TRBJ2-1,TGCAGCGTTGATCCCAGGACAGGTCCGTTCTTC,CSVDPRTGPFF
TRBV5-4,once,TRBD1,TRBJ1-2,TGTGCCAGCAGCCTTGTAACAGGGGGCGTGGATGGCTACACCTTC,CASSLVTGGVDGYTF
TRBV5-4,-,TRBD1,TRBJ2-3,TGTGCCAGCAGCCCGCGGACAGGGGTTGCAGATACGCAGTATTTT,CASSPRTGVADTQYF
TRBV19,-,-,TRBJ1-5,TGTGCCAGTAGTCGAGGACAGATTCTTAGCAATCAGCCCCAGCATTTT,CASSRGQILSNQPQHF